Listed below are T cell receptor beta chains from one sample, sequenced in a study of blood T cell repertoires in COVID-19. The table came from immunoSEQ multiplex PCR; TCRdb's copy has only in-frame clones and leaves some out. The sample has more than 400,000 clones, approximately 85% seen once. The sequenced sample was peripheral blood. The receptors come from a human donor in a cohort sampled during active COVID-19. The conserved cysteine and the conserved F or W are not part of the CDR3 here.

J	length	V	CDR3
TRBJ1-1	14	TRBV7-9	ASSSTDRGGNTEAF
TRBJ2-7	14	TRBV5-6	ASSLVGSSVDREQY
TRBJ2-7	14	TRBV19	ASSIGLAGGSYEQY
TRBJ2-2	14	TRBV11-2	ASSSTKPLITGELF
TRBJ1-6	12	TRBV6-5	ASNRLGKNSPLH
TRBJ2-7	8	TRBV7-3	ASSNNEQY
TRBJ2-1	14	TRBV5-4	ASSLRLAGYYDEQF
TRBJ2-1	12	TRBV20-1	SASEGGSHNEQF
TRBJ1-1	10	TRBV28	ASTRGVSEAF
TRBJ2-1	14	TRBV19	ASTSRGTGSHNEQF
TRBJ1-1	15	TRBV7-3	ASSYQGGPGRYTEAF
TRBJ1-2	14	TRBV10-3	AISDRADRFRSGYT
TRBJ1-3	12	TRBV4-1	ASSQVRGGNTIY
TRBJ2-2	15	TRBV19	ASSRRGEPLNTGELF
TRBJ1-2	11	TRBV30	AWSDTARGGYT
TRBJ1-5	11	TRBV15	ATSPGGNQPQH
TRBJ1-1	12	TRBV6-1	ASSEGWTPRRAF
TRBJ1-3	15	TRBV5-4	ASSLKGAGSSGNTIY
TRBJ2-1	14	TRBV5-4	ASSSGLAASYNEQF
TRBJ1-1	12	TRBV6-1	ASREDRERTEAF
TRBJ2-7	12	TRBV6-5	ASSPGQRTYEQY
TRBJ1-1	12	TRBV2	AVRSAGSNTEAF
TRBJ2-1	10	TRBV27	ASSFPGTSPF
TRBJ1-2	13	TRBV19	ASGTGEPHNYGYT
TRBJ2-7	12	TRBV6-5	ASRYRDREYEQY
TRBJ1-6	12	TRBV25-1	ASRGGQSRSPLH
TRBJ2-1	11	TRBV9	ASSGVAEGEQF
TRBJ2-7	10	TRBV4-1	ASSQDFDEQY
TRBJ2-3	13	TRBV30	AWRLRGGPTDTQY
TRBJ1-3	12	TRBV12-5	ASGLVSSGNTIY
TRBJ1-3	14	TRBV9	ASSVAALSGRNTIY
TRBJ1-2	14	TRBV6-2/TRBV6-3	ASSPTGGSANYGYT
TRBJ1-2	16	TRBV4-1	ASSQDQGGVAFNYGYT
TRBJ1-2	12	TRBV28	ATGKGGAGYGYT
TRBJ2-7	13	TRBV11-2	ASSFPGTGVYEQY
TRBJ1-2	13	TRBV30	AWSTGATLIYGYT
TRBJ1-4	13	TRBV19	ASSSNRATNEKLF
TRBJ2-5	11	TRBV12-5	ASGPGVLETQY
TRBJ1-5	11	TRBV6-5	ASSSTRATPQH
TRBJ2-7	13	TRBV9	ASSVLAGGIQEQY
TRBJ1-4	10	TRBV30	AWSATVEKLF
TRBJ2-4	11	TRBV19	ASSTRVVDIQY
TRBJ1-2	10	TRBV9	ASSGQVYGYT
TRBJ2-3	14	TRBV30	AWSLRLAGSTDTQY
TRBJ2-1	14	TRBV5-1	ASSLLTSGIENEQF
TRBJ1-2	9	TRBV24-1	ATSDNYGYT
TRBJ1-2	13	TRBV6-5	ASTPQGQGAGGYT
TRBJ1-2	13	TRBV10-3	AISAGQTYNYGYT
TRBJ1-1	13	TRBV28	ASPPSDRGSTEAF